One and the same sample provided the 24 T cell receptor beta chains below, sequenced in a study of blood T cell repertoires in COVID-19. Profiling relied on immunoSEQ multiplex PCR, and the TCRdb table lists in-frame clones only, not all of them. This sample has some 250,000 clones, with around 90% found just once. The source material was peripheral blood. The receptor source for this set is a woman aged 30 to 39 with acute or convalescent COVID-19.

V and J are TRBV6-5 and TRBJ1-1; 9 bases fit TRBD1. V lost 6 bases to trimming and J lost 0 bases; unmatched junction nucleotides: 5. The CDR3 has 15 residues. Germline V gene data show CDR1 as MNHEY and CDR2 as SVGAGI. The CDR3 region has the DNA TGTGCCAGCAGCAGGACAGGGGTTTTGAACACTGAAGCTTTCTTT. Translation: CASSRTGVLNTEAFF.

V is TRBV15 and J is TRBJ2-5; TRBD2 agrees at 14 bases. V lost 5 bases to trimming and J lost 5 bases; unmatched junction nucleotides: 7. This CDR3 has 16 amino acids. Germline loops: CDR1 LNHNV, CDR2 YYDKDF (reference sequence). CDR3 in amino acids: CATSDPGTSGSETQYF. CDR3 sequence (DNA): TGTGCCACCAGCGACCCCGGGACTAGCGGGAGCGAGACCCAGTACTTC.

The chain carries TRBV27 and TRBJ2-7; 11 bases are a match to TRBD2. This CDR3 has 14 amino acids. V was pared by 5 bases and J by 3 bases, with 3 bases of the junction left unmatched. Germline loops: CDR1 MNHEY, CDR2 SMNVEV (reference sequence). CDR3 nucleotide sequence: TGTGCCAGCAGTCCTGGGACTAGCGGCTACGAGCAGTACTTC. It codes for CASSPGTSGYEQYF.

This chain uses TRBV4-3 with TRBJ2-1, with D tentatively TRBD2 (5 bases). Trimming shortened V by 0 bases and J by 8 bases, and 17 bases separated the two germline ends. This CDR3 spans 16 amino acids. Germline V CDR1 and CDR2: LGHNA, YSLEER. The CDR3 sequence is CASSQDTGETHHEQFF. CDR3 DNA sequence: TGCGCCAGCAGCCAAGATACCGGGGAGACCCACCATGAGCAGTTCTTC.

The CDR3 spells CSVDNYNEQFF. The CDR3 DNA sequence: TGCAGCGTTGACAATTACAATGAGCAGTTCTTC. The chain combines TRBV29-1 with TRBJ2-1; D gene ambiguous. Trimming shortened V by 3 bases and J by 4 bases, and 4 bases separated the two germline ends. Per the germline V gene, CDR1 is SQVTM and CDR2 is ANQGSEA. The CDR3 consists of 11 residues.

This clone was detected once. The V and J genes are TRBV28 and TRBJ1-1; tentatively, D is TRBD1 (6 bases). The CDR3 runs 13 residues. V shed 9 bases and J shed 0 bases, with 11 bases lying between them. The V gene's germline CDR1 is MDHEN and CDR2 SYDVKM. Written as DNA, the CDR3 is TGTGCCAGTTGGGACATTATGAACACTGAAGCTTTCTTT. Its translation: CASWDIMNTEAFF.

This chain uses TRBV24-1 with TRBJ2-3; 7 nucleotides align to TRBD2. Trimming cost V 5 bases and J 4 bases; bases outside gene matches: 8. CDR1 and CDR2 (germline): KGHDR, SFDVKD. There are 15 residues in the CDR3. Here the CDR3 DNA reads TGTGCCACCAGTGCGGGGGGTAGGGATGCAGATACGCAGTATTTT. It codes for CATSAGGRDADTQYF.

The genes are TRBV6-2 or TRBV6-3 and TRBJ1-5; 11 bases map to TRBD1. V was pared by 3 bases and J by 6 bases, with 7 bases of the junction left unmatched. Germline CDR1 is MNHEY and CDR2 is SVGEGT. CDR3 length: 16 amino acids. The CDR3 coding sequence is TGTGCCAGCAGTTATGGTCGGACAGGGGGCTTTCAGCCCCAGCATTTT. Protein: CASSYGRTGGFQPQHF.

This clone was detected only a few times. This chain links TRBV6-2 or TRBV6-3 with TRBJ2-7; D gene ambiguous. The CDR3 sequence is 12 residues long. Germline CDR1 is MNHEY and CDR2 is SVGEGT. Trimming cost V 5 bases and J 7 bases, with 12 bases left between them. CDR3 region: CASSDMFEEQYF. DNA for the CDR3: TGTGCCAGCAGTGACATGTTCGAGGAGCAGTACTTC.

The sample holds one count of this clone. The rearrangement joins TRBV7-9 to TRBJ2-4; maybe TRBD1 (5 bases). Germline assignment: CDR1 SEHNR and CDR2 FQNEAQ (reference sequence). The V gene lost 5 bases and the J gene lost 0 bases, with 20 bases spanning the gap. CDR3 length equals 18 residues. CDR3 DNA: TGTGCCAGCAGCCCGATGCTCCCAGGGCCTACAGCCAAAAACATTCAGTACTTC. Protein: CASSPMLPGPTAKNIQYF.

The V gene is TRBV24-1, the J gene TRBJ2-3; 7 nucleotides line up with TRBD1. Looked up from germline, CDR1 is KGHDR and CDR2 is SFDVKD. The CDR3 length is 17 residues. V was pared by 1 base and J by 2 bases, with 8 bases of the junction left unmatched. The CDR3 loop reads CATSDFPRDSYTDTQYF. Here the CDR3 DNA reads TGTGCCACCAGTGATTTTCCCCGGGACAGCTACACAGATACGCAGTATTTT.

This chain links TRBV5-4 with TRBJ2-5, with 7 bases aligning to TRBD2. The germline V gene has CDR1 SGHNT and CDR2 YYREEE (reference sequence). J lost 2 bases, V lost 4 bases, and 8 bases had no gene match. This CDR3 comprises 15 residues. The DNA of the CDR3 is TGTGCCAGCAGCACCTGGACTAGAAGTCAAGAGACCCAGTACTTC. Protein: CASSTWTRSQETQYF.

The chain uses TRBV6-6 and TRBJ2-5; 10 bases agree with TRBD1. The length of the CDR3 is 14 residues. Germline-derived CDR1 and CDR2 are MNHNY and SVGAGI (reference sequence). After removal of 2 bases from V and 7 bases from J, the junction contained 4 bases not matched to a gene. CDR3 amino acids: CASSYPTGGATQYF. CDR3 nucleotides: TGTGCCAGCAGTTACCCGACAGGGGGCGCGACCCAGTACTTC.

This clone has more than one count but fewer than ten. The V call is TRBV3-1 (or the pseudogene TRBV3-2), the J call TRBJ2-2; TRBD1 is a possible D gene (5 bases). Looked up from germline, CDR1 is LGHDT and CDR2 is YNNKEL (reference sequence). The CDR3 loop spans 14 amino acids. Trimming cost V 4 bases and J 5 bases, with 11 bases left between them. The DNA for the CDR3 is TGTGCCAGCAGCCTCAGGGAAGGGACCGGGGAGCTGTTTTTT. As protein: CASSLREGTGELFF.

This chain uses TRBV11-3 with TRBJ2-7; TRBD2 might be the D (5 bases). Trimming cost V 1 base and J 1 base, with 11 bases left between them. Germline V gene data show CDR1 as SGHNT and CDR2 as YENEEA. This CDR3 contains 15 residues. CDR3 nucleotide sequence: TGTGCCAGCAGCTTAGCACCGGGAAAGTCCTACGAGCAGTACTTC. This codes for CASSLAPGKSYEQYF.

The V and J genes are TRBV11-2 and TRBJ2-7; 12 bases line up with TRBD2. The CDR3 sequence is 15 residues long. The V gene's germline CDR1 is SGHAT and CDR2 FQNNGV. Trimming removed 4 bases from V and 2 bases from J; junction bases left unmatched: 3. The CDR3 loop reads CASSSLAGGPYEQYF. The CDR3 coding sequence is TGTGCCAGCAGCTCCCTAGCGGGAGGGCCCTACGAGCAGTACTTC.

J is TRBJ2-4 and V is TRBV5-5, with D possibly being TRBD1 (6 bases). Germline CDR1 is SGHKS and CDR2 is YYEKEE (reference sequence). CDR3 size: 14 residues. Trimming stripped 2 bases from V and 9 bases from J, with 15 bases between. CDR3 DNA sequence: TGTGCCAGCAGCTTCGGAGGTACAGGGTCCATTCAGTACTTC. Encoded protein: CASSFGGTGSIQYF.

The chain recombines TRBV5-4 with TRBJ1-4, with 9 positions matching TRBD1. CDR3 length equals 15 residues. Germline-derived CDR1 and CDR2 are SGHNT and YYREEE (reference sequence). The V and J ends lost 4 bases and 4 bases, in that order; junction bases with no gene match: 5. The CDR3 here is CASSVGDRVNEKLFF. CDR3 nucleotide sequence: TGTGCCAGCAGCGTAGGGGACAGGGTTAATGAAAAACTGTTTTTT.

A few counts support this clone. The V call is TRBV27, the J call TRBJ2-1; 10 positions match TRBD2. Germline CDR1 reads MNHEY; CDR2 reads SMNVEV (reference sequence). After removal of 2 bases from V and 2 bases from J, the junction contained 0 bases not matched to a gene. CDR3 length equals 15 residues. The CDR3 loop is CASSLLAGAYNEQFF. CDR3 nucleotide sequence: TGTGCCAGCAGTTTACTAGCGGGAGCCTACAATGAGCAGTTCTTC.

V usage is TRBV6-5 and J usage is TRBJ1-5, with no clear D. Trimming removed 11 bases at V and 6 bases at J, with 14 bases between. Germline CDR1 is MNHEY and CDR2 is SVGAGI. The CDR3 is made up of 12 amino acids. The CDR3 DNA sequence: TGTGCCGGAGGGAGGCCCGGTCAGCCCCAGCATTTT. Translated: CAGGRPGQPQHF.

V gene TRBV19 combines with J gene TRBJ1-1, with D tentatively TRBD1 (6 bases). This CDR3 is 13 amino acids long. V gave up 2 bases and J gave up 4 bases, with 8 bases separating them. CDR1 is LNHDA and CDR2 is SQIVND in the germline V gene (reference sequence). This CDR3 reads CASSITGPTEAFF. The CDR3 region has the DNA TGTGCCAGTAGTATAACAGGGCCCACTGAAGCTTTCTTT.

The chain is built from TRBV5-6 and TRBJ1-3; possibly TRBD1 for D (5 bases). This CDR3 is 18 amino acids long. Germline values: CDR1 SGHDT, CDR2 YYEEEE. Trimming pared 5 bases from V and 0 bases from J, leaving 21 bases between. CDR3 coding DNA: TGTGCCAGCAGTTACCCGGGACTCTCCAAGGACTCTGGAAACACCATATATTTT. It codes for CASSYPGLSKDSGNTIYF.

The chain couples TRBV4-1 to TRBJ1-2, with D tentatively TRBD1 (6 bases). V was shortened by 0 bases and J by 0 bases, with 14 bases between the two germline ends. The CDR3 is 17 residues long. The V gene's germline CDR1 is MGHRA and CDR2 YSYEKL. DNA for the CDR3: TGCGCCAGCAGCCAAGAAGAAGGGGGTGCCACTAACTATGGCTACACCTTC. It specifies CASSQEEGGATNYGYTF.

The chain couples TRBV4-3 to TRBJ1-1; unclear D gene. Germline loops: CDR1 LGHNA, CDR2 YSLEER. V was clipped by 2 bases and J by 6 bases, with 10 bases between them. The CDR3 length is 13 residues. CDR3 DNA sequence: TGCGCCAGCAGCCAATTGCTCCAGGCTGAAGCTTTCTTT. Its protein is CASSQLLQAEAFF.